This T cell receptor beta chain was sequenced for a study of cytomegalovirus exposure and HLA in healthy donors. Study at large: An earlier analysis identified 120 million or so unique TCR beta sequences in some 170 million T cells.

CDR1 KGHSH and CDR2 LQKENI come from the germline V gene. This CDR3 region has 15 residues. V trimming: 5 bases; J trimming: 4 bases; junction bases outside the gene matches: 5. General observations from the study: Relative to the roughly 690-donor mean, N-insertions were reportedly fewer in an Asian-associated ancestry cluster in a later analysis.

This clone was seen a few times. Its antigen is as yet unknown. Amplification used 60 Vbeta primers and 13 Jbeta primers. Here immunoSEQ multiplex PCR was the method, and the copy in TCRdb shows in-frame clones only, minus some. This sample carries about 80,000 clones, 65% to 70% of them seen once, and the ten largest clones take 5.5% to 8%. The sequenced material came from PBMCs. The chain couples TRBV18 to TRBJ2-1, with TRBD2 matching over 10 bases. The clonotype comes from a woman aged 50 to 65 in good health and CMV-seropositive. CDR3 in amino acids: CASSSLAGAYNEQFF. The DNA of the CDR3 is TGTGCCAGCTCATCCCTAGCGGGGGCATACAATGAGCAGTTCTTC.